The entry below describes one T cell receptor (beta chain). What it recognizes is unknown. The CDR3 carries no conserved terminal phenylalanine or tryptophan, so it likely arises from a read error. After removal of 5 bases from V and 1 base from J, the junction contained 17 bases not matched to a gene. This CDR3 contains 19 residues. The sample is drawn from a study of cytomegalovirus exposure and HLA in healthy donors. 13 Jbeta primers and 60 Vbeta primers were used for the PCR. Profiling relied on immunoSEQ multiplex PCR, and the TCRdb table lists in-frame clones only, not all of them. The sample shows 26,000 or so clones, approximately 75% of them seen only once. General study results and limits: TRBV6-2, TRBV6-3 and some other V segments were excluded as indistinguishable. One later analysis reportedly identified an Asian-associated ancestry cluster that showed fewer N-insertions than the approximately 710-donor mean.

Sequenced material: PBMCs. This TCR came from a male donor in good health and CMV-seronegative. The chain employs TRBV23-1 and TRBJ2-7, with 10 positions matching TRBD1. TRBV23-1 belongs to the ORF category, with a function that is uncertain. In nucleotides, the CDR3 is TGCGCCAGCAGTTTCACGGACAGGGGGATAATGATGAGATCCTACGAGCAGTACCTC. It specifies CASSFTDRGIMMRSYEQYL.